This note documents a single T cell receptor beta chain sequence. Its antigen specificity is not known. No much larger clonotype is one base removed from it; base qualities were not supplied. This was a case-control study nested in a cohort of healthcare workers in London, UK, who had nasopharyngeal swab PCR tests and blood samples taken every week. Healthcare workers were enrolled in the week of the UK lockdown, from 23 to 31 March 2020, and were followed every week for up to about 15 weeks. V lost 8 bases and J lost 0 bases; the stretch between them is 10 bases long. The CDR3 covers 13 residues, taking in both the cysteine and the phenylalanine. The entry retains the CDR3 DNA only, 39 bases that are in frame from base 1. Sequences MNHNY (CDR1) and SVGAGI (CDR2) are obtained from the germline V gene (reference sequence). The data were taken from a study of early T cells in non-severe SARS-CoV-2 infection (dated by TCRdb to the early 2020s). Regarding the study in general: TCR sequencing used bulk RNA from unsorted whole blood, so alpha and beta chains could not be paired. General study outcomes and caveats: VDJdb matching was skewed toward anti-spike CD8 responses and likely underestimated virus-specific expansions by missing private and CD4 specificities.

Library preparation was by 5' RACE. Instrument on record: NextSeq 500. The TCR library protocol attached unique molecular identifiers to individual cDNA molecules to correct for sequencing error and PCR bias. Both TCR alpha and beta chains were sequenced, and tight co-correlation was observed between alpha and beta sequence abundances in each sample. From the authors' description of their analysis: Decombinator V4 was used to annotate TCR sequences for V gene, J gene and CDR3. TCRs were defined as expanded if a significant change between any two time points was detected under a Poisson model with p below 0.0001. TCR abundances were normalised to the total number of TCRs sequenced in each sample and reported as counts per million. TRAV1-2 paired with TRAJ12, TRAJ20 or TRAJ33 defined MAIT TCRs, while TRAV10 paired with TRAJ18 defined iNKT TCRs. A search of VDJdb, accessed on 1 November 2021, was run for TCRs annotated to CMV, EBV and SARS-CoV-2, with TCRs annotated for multiple antigens excluded. Using fastp trimming at Q25 and MiXCR clonotype assembly, TCRdb reanalyzed the public sequencing data and kept in-frame beta chains. Merged by CDR3 protein, the rows form single entries marked with the most common genes and DNA. The V and J calls follow TCRdb's processing rather than the paper's. The sample table shows roughly 61,000 distinct CDR3 sequences, and about 9.1% are seen once. The biggest ten clones account for 8.6% of the sample.

Sequencing was carried out using whole blood. The sequence derives from an adult who was a healthcare worker with PCR-confirmed SARS-CoV-2 infection or an uninfected control (not recorded which). The sequence links TRBV6-6 to TRBJ1-2, with an unclear D gene assignment. The DNA is as follows: TGTGCCAGCCAGACGGCAGCTAACTATGGCTACACCTTC. Translation gives CASQTAANYGYTF.